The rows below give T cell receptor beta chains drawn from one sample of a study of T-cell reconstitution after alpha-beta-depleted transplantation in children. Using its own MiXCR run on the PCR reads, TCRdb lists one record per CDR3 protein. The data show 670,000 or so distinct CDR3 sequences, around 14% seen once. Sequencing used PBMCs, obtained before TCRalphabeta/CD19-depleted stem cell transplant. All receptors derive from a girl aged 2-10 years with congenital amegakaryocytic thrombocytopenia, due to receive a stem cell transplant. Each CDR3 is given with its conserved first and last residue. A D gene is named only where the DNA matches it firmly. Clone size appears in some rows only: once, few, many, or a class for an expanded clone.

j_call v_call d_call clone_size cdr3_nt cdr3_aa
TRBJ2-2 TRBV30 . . TGTGCCTGGGCCCCGGCTCCTCTAAACACCGGGGAGCTGTTTTTT CAWAPAPLNTGELFF
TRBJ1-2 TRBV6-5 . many TGTGCCAGCAGTTACGATGGCGGAGAAGACACCTTC CASSYDGGEDTF
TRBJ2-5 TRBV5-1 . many TGCGCCAGCAGCTTACTAGCAGAACAAGAGACCCAGTACTTC CASSLLAEQETQYF
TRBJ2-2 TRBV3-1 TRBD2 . TGTGCCAGCAGCCAAAGGGGACTACTAGCGGGGAAGAACACCGGGGAGCTGTTTTTT CASSQRGLLAGKNTGELFF
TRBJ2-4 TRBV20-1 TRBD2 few TGCAGTGTCCCGGGACTAGCGGGAGTACAGTACTTC CSVPGLAGVQYF
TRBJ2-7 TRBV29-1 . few TGCAGCGTTGAAGATAACTACGAGCAGTACTTC CSVEDNYEQYF
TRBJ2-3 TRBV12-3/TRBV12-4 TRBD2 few TGTGCCAGCAGTCCCGCCGGGACTAGCGGGAGTTCCCCTACGCAGTATTTT CASSPAGTSGSSPTQYF
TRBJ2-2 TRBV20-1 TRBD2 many TGCAGTGCTAGACAAGCGGGAGCGGTCACCGGGGAGCTGTTTTTT CSARQAGAVTGELFF
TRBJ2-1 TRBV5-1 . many TGCGCCAGCAGCTTGCCTCCTCCGAGCAATGAGCAGTTCTTC CASSLPPPSNEQFF
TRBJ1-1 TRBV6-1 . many TGTGCCAGCAGTGAAAACGGGGGTGGGACTGAAGCTTTCTTT CASSENGGGTEAFF
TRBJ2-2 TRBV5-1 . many TGCGCCAGCAGCTTGGCGGGAGAGAGAACCGGGGAGCTGTTTTTT CASSLAGERTGELFF
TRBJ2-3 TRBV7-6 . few TGTGCCAGCAGCTTCACAGGGAGCACTGGAGATACGCAGTATTTT CASSFTGSTGDTQYF
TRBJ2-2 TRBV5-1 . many TGCGCCAGCAGCTTGGGCTCAGGGCCCGCGAACACCGGGGAGCTGTTTTTT CASSLGSGPANTGELFF
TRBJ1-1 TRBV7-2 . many TGTGCCAGCAGCTCCGGGCCGATGTACACTGAAGCTTTCTTT CASSSGPMYTEAFF
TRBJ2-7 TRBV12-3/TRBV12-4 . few TGTGCCAGCAGTTTATGGAAAGGGGCCCTCCCCGTGAAGTCCTACGAGCAGTACTTC CASSLWKGALPVKSYEQYF
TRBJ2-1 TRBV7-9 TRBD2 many TGTGCCAGCAGCTTAGAACTAGCGGGACTATACAATGAGCAGTTCTTC CASSLELAGLYNEQFF
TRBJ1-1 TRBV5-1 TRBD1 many TGCGCCAGCAGCTGGGGGACAGGAGAGAACACTGAAGCTTTCTTT CASSWGTGENTEAFF
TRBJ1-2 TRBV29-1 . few TGCAGCGTTAAACTGGGGGGGGATTGGCATGGCTACACCTTC CSVKLGGDWHGYTF
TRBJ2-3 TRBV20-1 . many TGCAGTGCAGGGCACGCTACTAGCACAGATACGCAGTATTTT CSAGHATSTDTQYF
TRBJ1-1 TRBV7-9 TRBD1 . TGTGCCAGCACCGAGGGGGCCGGGACTGAAGCTTTCTTT CASTEGAGTEAFF
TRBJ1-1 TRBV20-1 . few TGCAGTGCACAGGACCCTGAAGCTTTCTTT CSAQDPEAFF
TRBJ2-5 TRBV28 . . TGTGCCAGCAGTACAGTGGGCTACCCCGTCCTTTGGGAGACCCAGTACTTC CASSTVGYPVLWETQYF
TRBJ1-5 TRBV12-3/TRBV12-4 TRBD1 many TGTGCCAGCAGGCCCCAGGGGGCGGTCGATCAGCCCCAGCATTTT CASRPQGAVDQPQHF
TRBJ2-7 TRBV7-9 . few TGTGCCAGCAGCGATACGGGACTTGATGCCTACGAGCAGTACTTC CASSDTGLDAYEQYF
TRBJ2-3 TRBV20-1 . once TGCAGTGCTAAGCCCGGCACACATACGCAGTATTTC CSAKPGTHTQYF
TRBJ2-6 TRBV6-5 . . TGTGCCAGCATTAGAACAGGACCTGGGGCCAACGTCCTGACTTTC CASIRTGPGANVLTF
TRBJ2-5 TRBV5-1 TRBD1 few TGCGCCAGCAGTACCCAGGGGGCGCTTGAAGAGACCCAGTACTTC CASSTQGALEETQYF
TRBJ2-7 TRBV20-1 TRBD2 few TGCAGTGCCCTGGGACTAGCGGGGCCACGCTACGAGCAGTACTTC CSALGLAGPRYEQYF
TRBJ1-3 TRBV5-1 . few TGCGCCAGCAGCTTGGCCTTGGGGGGCCCTCCGAACTCTGGAAACACCATATATTTT CASSLALGGPPNSGNTIYF
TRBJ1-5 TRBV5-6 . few TGTGCCAGCAGCCTGCTGGGTGGTGGGAGCAATCAGCCCCAGCATTTT CASSLLGGGSNQPQHF
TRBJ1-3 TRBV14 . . TGTGCCAGCAGCCCTCTGGGCGGCGGAAACACCATATATTTT CASSPLGGGNTIYF
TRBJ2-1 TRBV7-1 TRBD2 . TGTGCCAGCAGCTCTCCGGGACTAGCGGGAGAAAGGGTGCGCGGGGGCTCCTACAATGAGCAGTTCTTC CASSSPGLAGERVRGGSYNEQFF
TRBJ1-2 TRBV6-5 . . TGTGCCAGCAGTTCAAGGGCCGCGGGCCCCCATGGCTACACCTTC CASSSRAAGPHGYTF
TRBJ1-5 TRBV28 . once TGTGCCAGCAGTTTCCGCTTAAAGGATAGCAATCAGCCCCAGCATTTT CASSFRLKDSNQPQHF
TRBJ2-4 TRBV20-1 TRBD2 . TGCAGTGCTAGAGATTTCGGGACTAGCAGAGCCAAAAACATTCAGTACTTC CSARDFGTSRAKNIQYF
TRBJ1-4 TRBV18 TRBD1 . TGTGCCAGCTCACCATCCGCAGGGGGCCGTGAAAAACTGTTTTTT CASSPSAGGREKLFF
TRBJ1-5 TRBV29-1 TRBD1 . TGCAGCGTACAGGGGGCGCATCAGCCCCAGCATTTT CSVQGAHQPQHF
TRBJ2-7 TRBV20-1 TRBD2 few TGCAGTGCTAGAGATCGGGTGGGGAGGGCCGCCTACGAGCAGTACTTC CSARDRVGRAAYEQYF
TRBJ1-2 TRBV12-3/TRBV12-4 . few TGTGCCAGCAGTTTAGGAGCCGTTGTCTTC CASSLGAVVF